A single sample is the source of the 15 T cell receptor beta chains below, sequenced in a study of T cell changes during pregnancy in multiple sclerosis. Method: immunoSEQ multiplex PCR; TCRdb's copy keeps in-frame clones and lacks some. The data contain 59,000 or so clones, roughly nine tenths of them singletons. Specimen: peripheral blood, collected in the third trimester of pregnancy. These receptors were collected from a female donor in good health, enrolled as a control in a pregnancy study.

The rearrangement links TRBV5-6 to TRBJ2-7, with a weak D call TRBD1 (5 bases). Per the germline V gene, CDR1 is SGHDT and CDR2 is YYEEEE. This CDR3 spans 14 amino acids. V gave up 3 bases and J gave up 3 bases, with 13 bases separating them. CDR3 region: CASSWTTANYEQYF. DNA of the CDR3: TGTGCCAGCAGCTGGACGACAGCGAACTACGAGCAGTACTTC.

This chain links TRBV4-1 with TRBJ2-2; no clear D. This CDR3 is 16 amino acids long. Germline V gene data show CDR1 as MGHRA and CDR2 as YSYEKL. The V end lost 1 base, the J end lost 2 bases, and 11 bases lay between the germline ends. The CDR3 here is CASSQAETYNTGELFF. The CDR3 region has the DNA TGCGCCAGCAGCCAAGCGGAGACTTATAACACCGGGGAGCTGTTTTTT.

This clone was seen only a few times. The CDR3 reads CASSLVETYYNEQFF. The CDR3 nucleotides read TGTGCCAGCAGCTTAGTGGAGACCTACTACAATGAGCAGTTCTTC. The chain recombines TRBV7-9 with TRBJ2-1; D remains unclear. The germline V and J ends were trimmed by 1 base and 3 bases, with 10 bases remaining between them. Germline CDR1 is SEHNR and CDR2 is FQNEAQ (reference sequence). CDR3 length: 15 amino acids.

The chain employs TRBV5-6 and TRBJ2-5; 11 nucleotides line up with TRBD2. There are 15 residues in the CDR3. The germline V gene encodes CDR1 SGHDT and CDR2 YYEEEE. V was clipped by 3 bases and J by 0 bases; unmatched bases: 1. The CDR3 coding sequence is TGTGCCAGCAGCTCTAGCGGGAGGTACCAAGAGACCCAGTACTTC. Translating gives CASSSSGRYQETQYF.

The CDR3 loop reads CASSVSGRAGGTDTQYF. CDR3 nucleotides: TGTGCCAGCAGCGTAAGTGGGCGAGCGGGGGGCACAGATACGCAGTATTTT. V is TRBV9 and J is TRBJ2-3; TRBD2 agrees at 8 bases. The CDR3 is 17 residues long. Germline assignment: CDR1 SGDLS and CDR2 YYNGEE. V dropped 1 base and J dropped 1; count of bases not matched to a gene: 8. Drawing the rest from reference TRBV9 and TRBJ2-3, the complete variable domain is DSGVTQTPKHLITATGQRVTLRCSPRSGDLSVYWYQQSLDQGLQFLIQYYNGEERAKGNILERFSAQQFPDLHSELNLSSLELGDSALYFCASSVSGRAGGTDTQYFGPGTRLTVL.

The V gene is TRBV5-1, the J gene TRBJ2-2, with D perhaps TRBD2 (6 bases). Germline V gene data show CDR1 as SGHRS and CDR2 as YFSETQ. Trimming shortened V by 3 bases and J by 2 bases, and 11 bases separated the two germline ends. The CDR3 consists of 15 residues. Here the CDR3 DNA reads TGCGCCAGCAGCTCGGCGGGGCCAAACACCGGGGAGCTGTTTTTT. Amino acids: CASSSAGPNTGELFF.

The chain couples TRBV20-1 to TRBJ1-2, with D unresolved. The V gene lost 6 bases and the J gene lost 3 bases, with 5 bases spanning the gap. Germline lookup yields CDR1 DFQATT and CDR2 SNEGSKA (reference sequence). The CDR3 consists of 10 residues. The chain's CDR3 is CSAFDYGYTF. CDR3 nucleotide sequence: TGCAGTGCCTTCGACTATGGCTACACCTTC.

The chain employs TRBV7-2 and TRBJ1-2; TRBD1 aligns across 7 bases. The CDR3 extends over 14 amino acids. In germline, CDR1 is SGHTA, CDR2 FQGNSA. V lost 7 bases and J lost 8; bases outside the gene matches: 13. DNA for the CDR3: TGTGCCAGCACCCTTAGTCAGGGGGTAGAAGGCTACACCTTC. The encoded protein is CASTLSQGVEGYTF. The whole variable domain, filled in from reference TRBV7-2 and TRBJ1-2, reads GAGVSQSPSNKVTEKGKDVELRCDPISGHTALYWYRQSLGQGLEFLIYFQGNSAPDKSGLPSDRFSAERTGGSVSTLTIQRTQQEDSAVYLCASTLSQGVEGYTFGSGTRLTVV.

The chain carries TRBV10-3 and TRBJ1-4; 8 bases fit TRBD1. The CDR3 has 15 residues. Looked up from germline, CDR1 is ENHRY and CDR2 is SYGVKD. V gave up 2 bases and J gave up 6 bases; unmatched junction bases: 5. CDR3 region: CAISEGYRGDEKLFF. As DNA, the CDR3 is TGTGCCATCAGTGAGGGATACAGGGGGGATGAAAAACTGTTTTTT.

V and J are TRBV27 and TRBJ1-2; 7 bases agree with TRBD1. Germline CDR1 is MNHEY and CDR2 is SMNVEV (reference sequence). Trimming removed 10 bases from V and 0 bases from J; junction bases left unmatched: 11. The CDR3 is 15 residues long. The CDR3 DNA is TGTGCCACCTCTATTACCGGGACAGCTAACTATGGCTACACCTTC. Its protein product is CATSITGTANYGYTF.

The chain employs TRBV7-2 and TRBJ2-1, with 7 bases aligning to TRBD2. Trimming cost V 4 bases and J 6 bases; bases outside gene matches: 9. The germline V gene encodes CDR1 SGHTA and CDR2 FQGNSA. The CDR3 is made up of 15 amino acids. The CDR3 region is CASSSTSVGRNEQFF. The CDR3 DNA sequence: TGTGCCAGCAGCTCAACTAGCGTGGGCCGCAATGAGCAGTTCTTC.

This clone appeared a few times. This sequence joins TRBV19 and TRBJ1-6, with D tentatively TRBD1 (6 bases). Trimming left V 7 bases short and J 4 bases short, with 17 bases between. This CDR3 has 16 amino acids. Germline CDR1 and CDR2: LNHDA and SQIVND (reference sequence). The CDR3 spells CASTLTGITYNSPLHF. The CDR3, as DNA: TGTGCCAGTACCCTGACAGGCATCACTTATAATTCACCCCTCCACTTT.

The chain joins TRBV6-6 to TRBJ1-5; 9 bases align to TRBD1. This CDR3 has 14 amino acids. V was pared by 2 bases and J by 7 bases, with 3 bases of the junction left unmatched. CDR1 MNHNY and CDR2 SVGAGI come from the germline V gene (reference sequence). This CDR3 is CASSYGTGNQPQHF. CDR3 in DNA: TGTGCCAGCAGTTACGGGACAGGGAACCAGCCCCAGCATTTT.

The CDR3 DNA is TGTGCCAGCAGTTCCTTAGCGGAGCCCTTACCTTACGAGCAGTACTTC. Protein product: CASSSLAEPLPYEQYF. The genes are TRBV28 and TRBJ2-7, with D tentatively TRBD2 (6 bases). There are 16 residues in the CDR3. CDR1 is MDHEN, CDR2 SYDVKM, per germline. The V and J ends lost 4 bases and 4 bases respectively, with 20 bases between them.

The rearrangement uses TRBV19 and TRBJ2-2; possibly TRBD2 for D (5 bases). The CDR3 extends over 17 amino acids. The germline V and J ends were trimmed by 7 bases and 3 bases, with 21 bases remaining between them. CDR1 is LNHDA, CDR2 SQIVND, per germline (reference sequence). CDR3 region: CASNEFPLPGYTGELFF. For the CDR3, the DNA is TGTGCCAGTAATGAGTTTCCACTCCCGGGATACACCGGGGAGCTGTTTTTT.